One and the same sample provided the 2 T cell receptor beta chains below, sequenced in a study of blood T cells in healthy people across ages (dated by TCRdb to 2014 to 2015). The library was prepared using 5' RACE. A second PCR of about 7 to 12 cycles was performed with a sample-barcoded 5' primer and a J-beta primer mix. In-frame beta chains were kept once TCRdb had trimmed the public reads at Q25 with fastp and called clones with MiXCR. Identical CDR3 proteins give one entry, which carries the most common genes and DNA. This sample lists roughly 1.9 million distinct CDR3 sequences; approximately 39% were detected once. About 21% of the sample is in the top ten clones. Sequenced: blood. The receptors here all came from a human donor in good health.

The J gene is TRBJ2-3, the V gene TRBV20-1; D unclear. V lost 1 base and J 0 bases, leaving 8 bases between the germline ends. The CDR3 covers 14 residues. Germline V gives CDR1 DFQATT, CDR2 SNEGSKA (reference sequence). CDR3 nucleotide sequence: TGCAGTGCTAGAGGGGCCACTAGCACAGATACGCAGTATTTT. This encodes CSARGATSTDTQYF.

This clonotype turned up a few times. V is TRBV7-2 and J is TRBJ2-3; D is uncertain. The germline V gene has CDR1 SGHTA and CDR2 FQGNSA. V was clipped by 1 base and J by 0 bases, with 11 bases between them. The CDR3 contains 16 residues. CDR3 sequence reads: CASSLGTDSSTDTQYF. The CDR3 DNA reads as TGTGCCAGCAGCTTAGGCACCGATTCTAGCACAGATACGCAGTATTTT.